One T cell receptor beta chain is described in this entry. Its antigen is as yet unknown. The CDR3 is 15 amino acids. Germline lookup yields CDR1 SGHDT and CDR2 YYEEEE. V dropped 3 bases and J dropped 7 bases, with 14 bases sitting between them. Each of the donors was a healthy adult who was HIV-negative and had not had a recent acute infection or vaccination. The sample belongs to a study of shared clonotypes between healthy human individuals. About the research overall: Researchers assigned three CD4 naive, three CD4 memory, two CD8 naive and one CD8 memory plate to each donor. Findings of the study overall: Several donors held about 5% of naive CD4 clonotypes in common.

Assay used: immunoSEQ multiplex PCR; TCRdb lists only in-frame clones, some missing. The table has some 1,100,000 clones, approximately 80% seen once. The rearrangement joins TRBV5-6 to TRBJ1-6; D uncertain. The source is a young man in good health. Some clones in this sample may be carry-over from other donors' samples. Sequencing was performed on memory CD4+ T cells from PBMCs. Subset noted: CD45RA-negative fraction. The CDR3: CASSSYSLVNSPLHF. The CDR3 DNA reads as TGTGCCAGCAGCTCTTACTCGCTAGTCAATTCACCCCTCCACTTT.